This entry features one TCR beta chain sequence. Its antigen is undetermined. Only in-frame clones appear in the TCRdb table, and some are missing; sequencing was by immunoSEQ multiplex PCR. Of about 81,000 clones listed, 84% are singletons. Germline V gene sequence: CDR1 KGHSH, CDR2 LQKENI. The CDR3 is 14 residues long. Trimming took 2 bases from V and 0 from J, leaving 7 bases between them. The data stem from a study of identifying expanded T cells in peripheral blood. Notes on the study in general: Over around two and four weeks, about 15 and 19 clones changed, versus around 1.1 between replicates.

Collection occurred without any documented infections or immune events in donors. The sequence came from a person aged 18-70 years in good health. The sequencing sample was made of blood. V gene TRBV18 combines with J gene TRBJ1-1; D is uncertain. The CDR3 DNA reads TGTGCCAGCTCACCATACGGATTGAACACTGAAGCTTTCTTT. Residues: CASSPYGLNTEAFF.